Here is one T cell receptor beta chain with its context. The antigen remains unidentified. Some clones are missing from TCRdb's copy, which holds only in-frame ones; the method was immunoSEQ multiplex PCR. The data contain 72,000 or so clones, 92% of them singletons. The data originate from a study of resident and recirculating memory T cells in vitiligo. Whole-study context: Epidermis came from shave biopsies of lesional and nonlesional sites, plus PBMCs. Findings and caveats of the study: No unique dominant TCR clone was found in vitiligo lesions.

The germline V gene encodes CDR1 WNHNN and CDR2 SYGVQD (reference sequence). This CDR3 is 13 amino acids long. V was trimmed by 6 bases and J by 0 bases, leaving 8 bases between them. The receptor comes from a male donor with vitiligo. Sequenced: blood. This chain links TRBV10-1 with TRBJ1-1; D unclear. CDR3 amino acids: CASRELLNTEAFF. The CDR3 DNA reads TGCGCCAGCAGGGAGCTCCTGAACACTGAAGCTTTCTTT.